Sequencing of this T cell receptor (beta chain) was carried out in a study of OX40 agonist ivuxolimab in advanced cancers. Study in general: Partial responses were observed in three patients, of whom one had hepatocellular carcinoma and two had cutaneous melanoma.

Here immunoSEQ multiplex PCR was the method, and the copy in TCRdb shows in-frame clones only, minus some. The data show about 77,000 clones, more than 90% seen once. The V end was cut by 4 bases, the J end by 5 bases, with 15 bases between. Germline CDR1 MNHNS, CDR2 SASEGT. The CDR3 contains 14 residues. Sampling times: baseline, cycle 4 day 1, cycle 7 day 1. The material sequenced was CD4+ or CD8+ T cells sorted from blood, taken in a trial of the OX40 agonist ivuxolimab. The gene calls are TRBV6-1 and TRBJ2-7; D remains unclear. This clonotype was sampled from an adult with an advanced solid tumor such as melanoma, head and neck, liver or kidney cancer. CDR3: CASSATISKDEQYF. CDR3 DNA sequence: TGTGCCAGCAGTGCGACCATTTCTAAAGACGAGCAGTACTTC.